The entry that follows covers one TCR beta chain sequence. In its sample, this clone was seen once. No cognate antigen has been identified for it. No qualities accompany the bases; no much larger clone lies one base away. Library creation used the immunoSEQ multiplex PCR assay. In TCRdb, the immuneACCESS table is reduced to in-frame sequences with V and J assigned. These tables do not hold every clone; where another copy was compared, an unresolved V gene accounts for under half, and the others remain unexplained. Present in this sample are about 610,000 clones, roughly 88% of which were seen just once. The top ten clonotypes cover 0.0085% to 0.012% of the sample. For CDR1 and CDR2, the germline V gene (reference sequence) lists MNHEY and SMNVEV. The CDR3, from cysteine to phenylalanine, totals 15 residues. Here the CDR3 DNA is all that survives: 45 bases in frame from base 1. V was cut back by 6 bases and J by 2 bases, leaving a gap of 16 bases between them.

These data are taken from a study of shared T cell receptors in the human thymus (dated by TCRdb to the early 2020s). A note on the overall study: The study examined how self-reactive, shared T-cell receptor alpha chains are generated in the human thymus.

In addition, the sample was reused for a study of human thymus T cells. The second paper states: The donors were immunologically healthy infants in Finland who had open corrective cardiac surgery for congenital heart defects. Thymus tissue was collected as surgical resects that were removed during corrective cardiac surgery. Both the thymic and the peripheral blood repertoires appeared to show biased V and J gene segment usage. According to the related research, thymic TCR repertoires were highly overlapping among unrelated individuals. The study characterized TCR alpha and beta repertoires from fewer than ten infant thymus samples and a few related peripheral blood samples. Donor ages ranged from about 6 to 250 days, and the cohort comprised six or seven male and a couple of female infants. Thymocytes were mechanically released from the tissue and were stored as pellets of roughly 9.5-30 million cells at -70 degrees C. A QIAsymphony instrument was used to extract genomic DNA from the frozen cell pellets. TCRB and TCRAD loci were amplified from a standardized quantity of quality-controlled genomic DNA using the immunoSEQ multiplex PCR assay. The V(D)J region was spanned by amplicons of a length sufficient to cover the CDR3 and to identify V and J genes. The amplicons were sequenced on an Illumina platform via the commercial immunoSEQ service. Primer bias and sequencing errors were corrected as previously described, and TCRAD and TCRB definitions were based on the IMGT database. immunoSEQ Analyzer 3.0 and VDJTools were used for repertoire analysis, which covered basic statistics, V/J segment usage, diversity estimates, rarefaction and pairwise overlap. Chao1, ChaoE, Efron-Thisted, Shannon and inverse Simpson indices were used to estimate diversity, which was also estimated on datasets down-sampled to the smallest sample. Repertoire overlap was assessed by strict matching of CDR3 nucleotide sequence, V gene and J gene, and clustering was done by Jaccard-based multidimensional scaling. Thymus samples yielded on average approximately 860,000 unique TCRB clonotypes, compared with 80,000 to 85,000 from blood samples.

The TCR was taken from a boy under three years old with a congenital heart defect. Donor details come from another sample of the same person, matched by shared clones. The receptor chain draws on TRBV27 and TRBJ2-5; TRBD2 is a weak D gene call, 6 bases matching. Sequenced material: thymocytes. The DNA reads TGTGCCAGCAGCGACGATCGGGACTCGCAAGAGACCCAGTACTTC. Its translation is CASSDDRDSQETQYF.